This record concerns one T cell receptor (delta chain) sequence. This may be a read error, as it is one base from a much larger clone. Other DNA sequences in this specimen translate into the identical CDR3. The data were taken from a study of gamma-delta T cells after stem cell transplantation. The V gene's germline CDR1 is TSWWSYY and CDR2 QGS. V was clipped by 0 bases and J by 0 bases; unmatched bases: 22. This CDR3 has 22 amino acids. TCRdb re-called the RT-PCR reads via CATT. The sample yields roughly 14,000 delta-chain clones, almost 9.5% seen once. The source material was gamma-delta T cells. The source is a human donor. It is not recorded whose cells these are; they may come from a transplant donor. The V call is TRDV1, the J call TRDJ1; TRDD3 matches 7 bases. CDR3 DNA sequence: TGTGCTCTTGGGGAACTATCCGGGGGATGGATGTACGGGCTTTACTACACCGATAAACTCATCTTT. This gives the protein CALGELSGGWMYGLYYTDKLIF.